This TCR beta chain was profiled in a study of cytomegalovirus exposure and HLA in healthy donors. Study-wide points: CMV serostatus was the only immune exposure information that was available.

A remark on this clone: The antigen is undetermined.

CDR3 length equals 15 residues. Per germline, CDR1 GTSNPN and CDR2 SVGIG (reference sequence). V lost 5 bases to trimming and J lost 5 bases; unmatched junction nucleotides: 13. Healthy bone marrow donors made up the donor group. Primers: 60 Vbeta forward and 13 Jbeta reverse. The data were produced by immunoSEQ multiplex PCR, yet TCRdb's version contains in-frame clones alone and is incomplete. The data contain roughly 120,000 clones, roughly four fifths of them singletons. Sample: PBMCs. The rearrangement joins TRBV30 to TRBJ2-7, with TRBD2 matching 9 bases. The TCR originated in a male donor in good health and CMV-seropositive. The chain's CDR3 is CAWGGTSPVSHEQYF. CDR3 DNA sequence: TGTGCCTGGGGAGGGACTAGCCCGGTTTCCCACGAGCAGTACTTC.